This record concerns one T cell receptor (beta chain) sequence. Its antigen is unknown. The CDR3 is 15 amino acids. The germline V gene encodes CDR1 SEHNR and CDR2 FQNEAQ (reference sequence). Between the trimmed V and J ends, which lost 5 bases and 4 bases, there was a span of 15 bases. These data are taken from a study of cytomegalovirus exposure and HLA in healthy donors. Study-wide results and limits: Some segments of the V type, notably TRBV6-2 and TRBV6-3, were excluded as indistinguishable.

PCR used 60 Vbeta primers and 13 Jbeta primers. This table comes from immunoSEQ multiplex PCR, and its TCRdb copy is limited to in-frame clones, with some not included. The sample contains approximately 74,000 clones, more than 70% of which appear only once. This chain joins TRBV7-9 and TRBJ1-3; D unresolved. The origin of this receptor is a middle-aged man in good health and CMV-seronegative. Sequencing was carried out using PBMCs. CDR3 residues: CASSPVSSGGNTIYF. CDR3 nucleotide sequence: TGTGCCAGCAGCCCCGTCAGCTCGGGGGGAAACACCATATATTTT. Combining the CDR3 with reference TRBV7-9 and TRBJ1-3 gives the whole variable domain DTGVSQNPRHKITKRGQNVTFRCDPISEHNRLYWYRQTLGQGPEFLTYFQNEAQLEKSRLLSDRFSAERPKGSFSTLEIQRTEQGDSAMYLCASSPVSSGGNTIYFGEGSWLTVV.